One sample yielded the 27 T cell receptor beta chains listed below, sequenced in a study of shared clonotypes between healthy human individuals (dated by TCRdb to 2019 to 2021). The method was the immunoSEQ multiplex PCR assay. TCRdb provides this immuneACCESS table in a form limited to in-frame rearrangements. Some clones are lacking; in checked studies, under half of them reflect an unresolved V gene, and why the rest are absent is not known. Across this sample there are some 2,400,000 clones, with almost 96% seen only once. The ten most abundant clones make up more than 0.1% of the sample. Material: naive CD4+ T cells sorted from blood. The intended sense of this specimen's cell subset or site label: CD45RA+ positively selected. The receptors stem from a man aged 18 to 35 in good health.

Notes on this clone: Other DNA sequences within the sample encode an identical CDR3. CDR3 loop: CAWSVRQGDSPLHF. The CDR3 coding sequence is TGTGCCTGGAGTGTACGACAGGGAGATTCACCCCTCCACTTT. The rearrangement links TRBV30 to TRBJ1-6; 7 nucleotides align to TRBD1. This CDR3 has 14 amino acids. V gave up 0 bases and J gave up 8 bases; unmatched junction bases: 4. Germline values: CDR1 GTSNPN, CDR2 SVGIG (reference sequence).

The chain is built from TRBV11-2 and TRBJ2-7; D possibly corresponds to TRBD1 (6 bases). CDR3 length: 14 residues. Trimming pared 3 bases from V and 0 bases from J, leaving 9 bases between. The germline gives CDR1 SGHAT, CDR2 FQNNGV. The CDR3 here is CASSFQGPSYEQYF. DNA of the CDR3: TGTGCCAGCAGCTTTCAGGGGCCCTCCTACGAGCAGTACTTC.

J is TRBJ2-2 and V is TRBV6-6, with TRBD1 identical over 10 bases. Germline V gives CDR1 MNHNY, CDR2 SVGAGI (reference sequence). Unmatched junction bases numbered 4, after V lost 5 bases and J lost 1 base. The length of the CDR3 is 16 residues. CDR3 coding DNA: TGTGCCAGCAGTCCCCGGGACAGGGGGAACACCGGGGAGCTGTTTTTT. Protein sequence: CASSPRDRGNTGELFF.

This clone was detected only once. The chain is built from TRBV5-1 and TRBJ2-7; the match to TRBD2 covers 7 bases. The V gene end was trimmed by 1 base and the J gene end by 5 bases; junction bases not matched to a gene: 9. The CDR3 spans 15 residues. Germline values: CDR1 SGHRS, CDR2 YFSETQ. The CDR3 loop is CASSLLGAGFHEQYF. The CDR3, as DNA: TGCGCCAGCAGCTTGCTTGGAGCGGGGTTCCACGAGCAGTACTTC.

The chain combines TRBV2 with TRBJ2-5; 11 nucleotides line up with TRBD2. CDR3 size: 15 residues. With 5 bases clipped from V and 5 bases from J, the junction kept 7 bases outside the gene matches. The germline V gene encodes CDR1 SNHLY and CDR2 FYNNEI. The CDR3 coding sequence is TGTGCCAGCAGTTGGACTAGCGGGCTGGGGGAGACCCAGTACTTC. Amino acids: CASSWTSGLGETQYF.

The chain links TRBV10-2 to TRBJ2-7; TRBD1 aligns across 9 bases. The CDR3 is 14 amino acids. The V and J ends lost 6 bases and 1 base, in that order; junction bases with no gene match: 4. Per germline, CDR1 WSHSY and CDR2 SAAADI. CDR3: CASRTGGSSYEQYF. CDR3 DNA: TGCGCCAGCAGGACAGGGGGAAGTTCCTACGAGCAGTACTTC.

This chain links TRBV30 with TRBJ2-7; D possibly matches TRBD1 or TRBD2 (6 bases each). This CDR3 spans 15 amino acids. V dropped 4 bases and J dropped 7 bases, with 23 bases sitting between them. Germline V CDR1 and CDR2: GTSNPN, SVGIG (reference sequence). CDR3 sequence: CAWTRRRGASGEQYF. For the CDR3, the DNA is TGTGCCTGGACCCGGCGAAGGGGGGCATCGGGGGAGCAGTACTTC.

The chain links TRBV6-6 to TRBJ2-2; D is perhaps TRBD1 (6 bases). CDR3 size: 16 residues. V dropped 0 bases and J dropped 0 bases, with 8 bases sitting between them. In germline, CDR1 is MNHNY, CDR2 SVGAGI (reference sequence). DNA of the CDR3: TGTGCCAGCAGTTACTCGAAGGGGGCGAACACCGGGGAGCTGTTTTTT. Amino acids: CASSYSKGANTGELFF.

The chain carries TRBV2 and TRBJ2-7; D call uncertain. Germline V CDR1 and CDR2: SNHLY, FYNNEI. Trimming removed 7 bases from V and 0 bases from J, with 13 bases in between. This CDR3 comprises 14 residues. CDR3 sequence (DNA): TGTGCCAGCAAACAGAGCCAGAGCTCCTACGAGCAGTACTTC. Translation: CASKQSQSSYEQYF.

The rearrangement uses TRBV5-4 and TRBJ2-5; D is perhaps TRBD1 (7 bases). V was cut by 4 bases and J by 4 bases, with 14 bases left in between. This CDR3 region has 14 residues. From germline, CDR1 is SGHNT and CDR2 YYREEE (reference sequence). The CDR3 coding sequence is TGTGCCAGCAGCCTTCAGGGGGGTTTAGAGACCCAGTACTTC. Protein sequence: CASSLQGGLETQYF.

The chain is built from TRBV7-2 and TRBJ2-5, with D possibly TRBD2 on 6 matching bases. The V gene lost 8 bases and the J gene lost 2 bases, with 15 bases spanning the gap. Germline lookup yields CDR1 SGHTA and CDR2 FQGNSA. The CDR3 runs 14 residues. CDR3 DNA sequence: TGTGCCAGCGCCCCCCCCGGGAGTCAAGAGACCCAGTACTTC. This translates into CASAPPGSQETQYF.

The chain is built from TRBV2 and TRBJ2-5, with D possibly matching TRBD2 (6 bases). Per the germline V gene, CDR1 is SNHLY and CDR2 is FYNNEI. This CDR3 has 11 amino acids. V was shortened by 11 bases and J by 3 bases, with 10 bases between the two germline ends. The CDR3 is CAGGLEETQYF. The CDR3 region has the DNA TGTGCCGGGGGGTTAGAAGAGACCCAGTACTTC.

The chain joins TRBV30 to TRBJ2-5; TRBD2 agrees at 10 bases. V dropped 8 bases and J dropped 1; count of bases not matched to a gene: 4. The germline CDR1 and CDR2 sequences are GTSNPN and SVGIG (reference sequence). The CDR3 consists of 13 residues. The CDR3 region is CARSGGRQETQYF. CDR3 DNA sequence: TGTGCCCGTAGCGGGGGGCGCCAAGAGACCCAGTACTTC.

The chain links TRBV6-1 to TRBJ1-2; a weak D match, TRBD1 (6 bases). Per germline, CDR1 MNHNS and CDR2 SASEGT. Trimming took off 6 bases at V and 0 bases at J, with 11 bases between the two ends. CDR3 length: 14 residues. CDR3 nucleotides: TGTGCCAGCAGCCGGACAGCTTCTAACTATGGCTACACCTTC. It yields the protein CASSRTASNYGYTF.

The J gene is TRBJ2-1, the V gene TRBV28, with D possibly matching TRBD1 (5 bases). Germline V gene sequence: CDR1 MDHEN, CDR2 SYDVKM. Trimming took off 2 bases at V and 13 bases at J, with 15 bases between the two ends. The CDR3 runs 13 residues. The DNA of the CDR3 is TGTGCCAGCAGTTTACGACAGCCCGGAGCCCAGTTCTTC. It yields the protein CASSLRQPGAQFF. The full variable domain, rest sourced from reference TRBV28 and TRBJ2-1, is DVKVTQSSRYLVKRTGEKVFLECVQDMDHENMFWYRQDPGLGLRLIYFSYDVKMKEKGDIPEGYSVSREKKERFSLILESASTNQTSMYLCASSLRQPGAQFFGPGTRLTVL.

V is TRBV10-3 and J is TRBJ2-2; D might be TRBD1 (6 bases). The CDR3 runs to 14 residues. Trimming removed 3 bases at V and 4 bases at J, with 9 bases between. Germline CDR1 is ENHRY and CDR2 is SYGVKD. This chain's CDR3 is CAISERGTTGELFF. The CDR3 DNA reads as TGTGCCATCAGTGAAAGGGGGACCACCGGGGAGCTGTTTTTT.

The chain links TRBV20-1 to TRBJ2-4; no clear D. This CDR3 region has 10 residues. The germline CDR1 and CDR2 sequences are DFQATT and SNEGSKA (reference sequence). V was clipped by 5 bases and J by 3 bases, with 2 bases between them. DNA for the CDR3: TGCAGTGCTGGCAAAAACATTCAGTACTTC. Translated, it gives CSAGKNIQYF.

The DNA for the CDR3 is TGTGCCAGCAGCTTGTCCGGGACAGGGAACCAAGAGACCCAGTACTTC. This translates into CASSLSGTGNQETQYF. The chain employs TRBV11-1 and TRBJ2-5; 9 nucleotides align to TRBD1. CDR1 and CDR2 from the germline V gene are SGHAT and FQDESV (reference sequence). The CDR3 is made up of 16 amino acids. V dropped 3 bases and J dropped 0; count of bases not matched to a gene: 5.

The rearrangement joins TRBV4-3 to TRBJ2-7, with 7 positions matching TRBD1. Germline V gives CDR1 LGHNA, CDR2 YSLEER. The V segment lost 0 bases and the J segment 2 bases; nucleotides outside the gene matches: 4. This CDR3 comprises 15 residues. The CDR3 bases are TGCGCCAGCAGCCAAGAACAGGGGCCCACCTACGAGCAGTACTTC. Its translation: CASSQEQGPTYEQYF.

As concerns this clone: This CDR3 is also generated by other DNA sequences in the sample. The CDR3 DNA follows: TGTGCCAGCAGGACAGGGAGCTCTGGAAACACCATATATTTT. Translated, it gives CASRTGSSGNTIYF. The gene calls are TRBV2 and TRBJ1-3; 7 bases agree with TRBD1. The V gene's germline CDR1 is SNHLY and CDR2 FYNNEI. The CDR3 runs 14 residues. V trimming: 6 bases; J trimming: 0 bases; junction bases outside the gene matches: 2.

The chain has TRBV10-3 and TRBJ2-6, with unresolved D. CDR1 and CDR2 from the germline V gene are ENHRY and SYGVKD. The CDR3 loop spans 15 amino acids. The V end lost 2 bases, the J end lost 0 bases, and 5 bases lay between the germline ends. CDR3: CAISETASGANVLTF. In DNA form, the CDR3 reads TGTGCCATCAGTGAGACAGCCTCTGGGGCCAACGTCCTGACTTTC.

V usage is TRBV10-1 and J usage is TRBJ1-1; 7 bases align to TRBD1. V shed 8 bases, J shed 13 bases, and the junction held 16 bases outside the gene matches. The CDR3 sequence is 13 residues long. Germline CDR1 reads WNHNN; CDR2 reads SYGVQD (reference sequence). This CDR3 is CASSGTAGLPVFF. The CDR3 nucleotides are TGCGCCAGCTCCGGGACAGCCGGTCTCCCGGTTTTCTTT.

In DNA form, the CDR3 reads TGTGCCAGTAGTCTCGGGACAGATAATTCACCCCTCCACTTT. It codes for CASSLGTDNSPLHF. The chain uses TRBV19 and TRBJ1-6, with 7 nucleotides matching TRBD1. This CDR3 contains 14 residues. V dropped 5 bases and J dropped 5; count of bases not matched to a gene: 3. Germline assignment: CDR1 LNHDA and CDR2 SQIVND (reference sequence).

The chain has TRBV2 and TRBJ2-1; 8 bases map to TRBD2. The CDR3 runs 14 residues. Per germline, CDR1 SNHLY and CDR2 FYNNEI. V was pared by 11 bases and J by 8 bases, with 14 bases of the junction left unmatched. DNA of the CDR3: TGTGCCTCCCAAGGACGGGAGGGCGGGGATGAGCAGTTCTTC. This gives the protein CASQGREGGDEQFF. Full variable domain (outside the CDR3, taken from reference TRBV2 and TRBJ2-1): EPEVTQTPSHQVTQMGQEVILRCVPISNHLYFYWYRQILGQKVEFLVSFYNNEISEKSEIFDDQFSVERPDGSNFTLKIRSTKLEDSAMYFCASQGREGGDEQFFGPGTRLTVL.

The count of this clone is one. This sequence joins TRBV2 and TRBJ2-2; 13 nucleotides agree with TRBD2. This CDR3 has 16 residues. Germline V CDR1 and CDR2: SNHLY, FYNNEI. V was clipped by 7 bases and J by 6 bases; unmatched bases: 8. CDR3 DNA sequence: TGTGCCAGCACCCTGGGGACTAGCGGGATTGCCGGGGAGCTGTTTTTT. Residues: CASTLGTSGIAGELFF.

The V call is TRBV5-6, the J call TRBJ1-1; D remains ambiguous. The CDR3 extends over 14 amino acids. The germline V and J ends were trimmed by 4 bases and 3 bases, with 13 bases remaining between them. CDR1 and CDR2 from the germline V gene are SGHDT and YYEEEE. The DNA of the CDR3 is TGTGCCAGCAGCCTATCTGGACGTTACACTGAAGCTTTCTTT. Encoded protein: CASSLSGRYTEAFF.

The CDR3 DNA sequence: TGTGCCAGCATGGAGTTTAGTCTTACGTTTGGCTACACCTTC. Encoded protein: CASMEFSLTFGYTF. This rearrangement joins TRBV6-1 to TRBJ1-2; D gene unclear. CDR3 length: 14 amino acids. CDR1 is MNHNS and CDR2 is SASEGT in the germline V gene. The V end was cut by 7 bases, the J end by 7 bases, with 19 bases between.